This T cell receptor (beta chain) was captured by sequencing in a study of blood T cell repertoires in COVID-19. The wider study: The origin of the acute and convalescent COVID-19 samples was the United States, Italy and Spain. Nucleic acid was either cDNA or gDNA, and it came from T cells, B-cell-depleted T cells, or PBMCs.

Trimming removed 4 bases from V and 6 bases from J; junction bases left unmatched: 6. The CDR3 is 15 residues long. Germline CDR1 is MNHEY and CDR2 is SVGAGI. As handled by the study authors: Scientists estimated how many nucleated cells there were by amplifying reference gene primers. Sequencing was performed with immunoSEQ multiplex PCR; in TCRdb, only in-frame clones are kept and a portion is missing. V and J calls and clone size are copied from that table; D and trimming were computed from the DNA. The data contain tens of thousands of clones, 79% of them singletons. This chain joins TRBV6-5 and TRBJ2-1, with 10 bases lining up with TRBD1. The sequenced material came from peripheral blood. This TCR was recovered from a man in his fifties or sixties with active or convalescent COVID-19. The CDR3 region has the DNA TGTGCCAGCAGTTCCCAGCGGGACAGGGGCAATGAGCAGTTCTTC. As protein: CASSSQRDRGNEQFF.